This TCR beta chain comes out of a study of blood T cell repertoires in COVID-19. Looking at the study overall: Donors in Cohort 3 who had recovered were those with two negative PCRs, healthcare professional clearance, or resolution of their symptoms.

The participants were between about 18 and 100 years old and came from about two dozen US areas. Participants' reported clinical history set cohort assignment. The CDR3 has 16 amino acids. CDR1 is SGHNT, CDR2 YYREEE, per germline (reference sequence). With 5 bases clipped from V and 4 bases from J, the junction kept 10 bases outside the gene matches. Some clones are missing from TCRdb's copy, which holds only in-frame ones; the method was immunoSEQ multiplex PCR. The sample yields hundreds of thousands of clones, more than 75% seen once. This TCR came from a woman aged 60-75 years in a cohort exposed to, infected with or recovered from COVID-19 (not recorded which). The J gene is TRBJ2-3, the V gene TRBV5-4; 10 positions agree with TRBD2. Sequencing was done on a sample of PBMCs or T cells enriched from blood (not recorded which). The CDR3 spells CASSPPTSGTPDTQYF. CDR3 in DNA: TGTGCCAGCAGTCCCCCAACTAGCGGGACCCCAGATACGCAGTATTTT.